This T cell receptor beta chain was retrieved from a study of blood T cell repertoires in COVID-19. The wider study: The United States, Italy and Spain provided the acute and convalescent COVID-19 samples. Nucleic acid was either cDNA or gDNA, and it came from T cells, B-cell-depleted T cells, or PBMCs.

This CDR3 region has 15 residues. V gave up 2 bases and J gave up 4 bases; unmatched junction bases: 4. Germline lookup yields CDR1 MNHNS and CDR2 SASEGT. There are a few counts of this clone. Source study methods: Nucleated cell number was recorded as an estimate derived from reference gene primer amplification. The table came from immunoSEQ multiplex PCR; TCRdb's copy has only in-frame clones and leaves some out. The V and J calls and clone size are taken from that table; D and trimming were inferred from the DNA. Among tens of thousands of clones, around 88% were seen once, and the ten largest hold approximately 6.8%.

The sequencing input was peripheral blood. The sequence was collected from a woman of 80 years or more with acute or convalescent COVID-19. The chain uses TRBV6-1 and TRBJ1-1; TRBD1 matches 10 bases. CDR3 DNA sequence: TGTGCCAGCAGTGAAAGACAGGGGGCTTTCACTGAAGCTTTCTTT. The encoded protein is CASSERQGAFTEAFF.